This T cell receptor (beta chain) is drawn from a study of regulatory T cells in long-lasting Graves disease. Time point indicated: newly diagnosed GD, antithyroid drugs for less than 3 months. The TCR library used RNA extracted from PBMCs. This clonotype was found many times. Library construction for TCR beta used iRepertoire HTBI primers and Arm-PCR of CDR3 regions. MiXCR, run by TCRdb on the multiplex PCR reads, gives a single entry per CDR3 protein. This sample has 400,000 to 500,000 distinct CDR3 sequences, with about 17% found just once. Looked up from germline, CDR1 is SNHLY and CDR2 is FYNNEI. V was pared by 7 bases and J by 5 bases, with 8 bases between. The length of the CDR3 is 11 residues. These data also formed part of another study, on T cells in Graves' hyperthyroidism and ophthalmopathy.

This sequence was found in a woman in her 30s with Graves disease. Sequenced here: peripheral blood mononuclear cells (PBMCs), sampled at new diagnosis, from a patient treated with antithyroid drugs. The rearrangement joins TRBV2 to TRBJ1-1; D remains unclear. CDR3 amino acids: CASKIGTEAFF. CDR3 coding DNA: TGTGCCAGCAAGATTGGGACTGAAGCTTTCTTT.